This T cell receptor (beta chain) was identified in a study of beta chain features in type 1 diabetes. Every isolated RNA sample was fully reverse transcribed, so sequencing captured expressed TCRB transcripts. Sequencing was performed with immunoSEQ multiplex PCR; in TCRdb, only in-frame clones are kept and a portion is missing. Of a few hundred thousand clones in the sample, less than 35% are singletons; the top ten hold more than 3%. This clone was picked up a small number of times. Every donor provided one heparinised blood draw, which averaged roughly 120 mL. The CDR3 covers 15 residues. Trimming removed 1 base at V and 7 bases at J, with 14 bases between. Germline assignment: CDR1 SGHTA and CDR2 FQGNSA.

Material: central memory CD4+ T cells from blood. The TCR was taken from a man aged 25 to 45 in good health. The rearrangement links TRBV7-2 to TRBJ2-1; weak D call: TRBD1 (6 bases). The CDR3 coding sequence is TGTGCCAGCAGCTTAGAGGGTGTGGGGACAAATGAGCAGTTCTTC. It specifies CASSLEGVGTNEQFF.